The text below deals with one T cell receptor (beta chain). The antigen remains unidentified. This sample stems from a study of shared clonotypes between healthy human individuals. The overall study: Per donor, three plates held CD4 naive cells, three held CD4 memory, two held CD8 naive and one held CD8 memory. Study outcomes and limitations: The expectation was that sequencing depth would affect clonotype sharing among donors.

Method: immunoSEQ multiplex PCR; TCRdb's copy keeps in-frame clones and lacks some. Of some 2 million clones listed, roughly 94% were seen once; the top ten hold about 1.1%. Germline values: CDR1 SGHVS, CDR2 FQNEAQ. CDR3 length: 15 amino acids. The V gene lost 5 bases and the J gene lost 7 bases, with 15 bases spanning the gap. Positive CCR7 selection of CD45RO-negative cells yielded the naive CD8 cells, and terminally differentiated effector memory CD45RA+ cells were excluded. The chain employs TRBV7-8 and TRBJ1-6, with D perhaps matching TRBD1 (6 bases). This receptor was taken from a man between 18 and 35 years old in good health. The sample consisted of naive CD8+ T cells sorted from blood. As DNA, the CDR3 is TGTGCCAGCAGCGACATTCCGGGGGGCAATTCACCCCTCCACTTT. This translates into CASSDIPGGNSPLHF.